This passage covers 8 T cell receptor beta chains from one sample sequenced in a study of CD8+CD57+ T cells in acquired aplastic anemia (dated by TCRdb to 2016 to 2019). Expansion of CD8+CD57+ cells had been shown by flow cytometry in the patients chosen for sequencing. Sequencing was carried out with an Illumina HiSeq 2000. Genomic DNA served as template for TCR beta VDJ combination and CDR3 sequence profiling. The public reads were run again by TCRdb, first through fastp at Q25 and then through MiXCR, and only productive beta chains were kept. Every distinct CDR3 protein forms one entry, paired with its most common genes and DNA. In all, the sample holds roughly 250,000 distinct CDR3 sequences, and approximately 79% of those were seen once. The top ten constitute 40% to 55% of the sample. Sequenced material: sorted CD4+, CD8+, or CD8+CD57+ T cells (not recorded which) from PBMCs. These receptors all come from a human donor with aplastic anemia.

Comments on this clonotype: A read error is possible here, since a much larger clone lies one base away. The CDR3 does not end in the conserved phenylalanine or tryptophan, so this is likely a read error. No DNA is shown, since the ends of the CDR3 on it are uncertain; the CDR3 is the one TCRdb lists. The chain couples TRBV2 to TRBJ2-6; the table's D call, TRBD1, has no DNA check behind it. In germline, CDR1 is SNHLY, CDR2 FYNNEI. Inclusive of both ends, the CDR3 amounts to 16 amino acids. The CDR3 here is CASGDGGTDTQNFGTG.

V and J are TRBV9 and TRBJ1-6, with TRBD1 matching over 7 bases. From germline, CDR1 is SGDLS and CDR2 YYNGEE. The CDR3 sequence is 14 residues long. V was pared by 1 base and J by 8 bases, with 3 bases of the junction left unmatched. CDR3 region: CASSVKGADSPLHF. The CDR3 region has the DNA TGTGCCAGCAGCGTAAAGGGGGCCGATTCACCCCTCCACTTT.

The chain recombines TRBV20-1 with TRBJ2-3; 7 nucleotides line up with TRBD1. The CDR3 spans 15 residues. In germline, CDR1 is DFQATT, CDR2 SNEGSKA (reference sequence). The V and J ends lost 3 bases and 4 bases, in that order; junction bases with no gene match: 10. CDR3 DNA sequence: TGCAGTGCTAGCCCCTCGACAGGGAACTCAGATACGCAGTATTTT. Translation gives CSASPSTGNSDTQYF.

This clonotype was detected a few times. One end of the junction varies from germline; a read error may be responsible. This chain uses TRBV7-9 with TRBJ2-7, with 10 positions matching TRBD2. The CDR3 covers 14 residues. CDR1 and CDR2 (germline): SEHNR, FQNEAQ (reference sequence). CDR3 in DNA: TGTGCCAGCAGCTTTCGCAGAAGCGGGGGGGGCGATGAGTTC. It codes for CASSFRRSGGGDEF. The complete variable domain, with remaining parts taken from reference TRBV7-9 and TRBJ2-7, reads DTGVSQNPRHKITKRGQNVTFRCDPISEHNRLYWYRQTLGQGPEFLTYFQNEAQLEKSRLLSDRFSAERPKGSFSTLEIQRTEQGDSAMYLCASSFRRSGGGDEFGPGTRLTVT.

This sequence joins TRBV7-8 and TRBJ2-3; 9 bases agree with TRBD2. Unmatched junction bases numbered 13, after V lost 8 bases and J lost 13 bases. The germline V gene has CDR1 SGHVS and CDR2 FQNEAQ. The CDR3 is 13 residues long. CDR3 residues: CASGEAGGPDKYF. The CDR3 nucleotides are TGTGCCAGCGGCGAAGCGGGAGGACCTGATAAGTATTTT.

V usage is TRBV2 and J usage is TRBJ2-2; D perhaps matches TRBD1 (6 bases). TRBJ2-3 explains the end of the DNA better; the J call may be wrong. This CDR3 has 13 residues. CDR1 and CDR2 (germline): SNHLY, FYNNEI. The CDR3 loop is CASWAGDTGAQYF. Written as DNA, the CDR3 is TGTGCCAGCTGGGCAGGGGACACCGGGGCGCAGTATTTT.

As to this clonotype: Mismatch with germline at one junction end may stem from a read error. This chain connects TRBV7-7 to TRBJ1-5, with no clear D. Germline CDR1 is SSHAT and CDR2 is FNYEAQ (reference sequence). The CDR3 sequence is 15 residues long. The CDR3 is CASSLGTRPIGRYHF. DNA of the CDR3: TGTGCTAGCAGCTTAGGCACCCGACCCATCGGTCGCTACCATTTT.

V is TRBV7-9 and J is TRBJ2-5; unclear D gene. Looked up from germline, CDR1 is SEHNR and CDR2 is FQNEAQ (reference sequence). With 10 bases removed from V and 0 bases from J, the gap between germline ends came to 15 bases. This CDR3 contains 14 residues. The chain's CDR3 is CANNRARYQETQYF. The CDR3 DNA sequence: TGTGCCAACAACAGAGCCAGGTACCAAGAGACCCAGTACTTC.